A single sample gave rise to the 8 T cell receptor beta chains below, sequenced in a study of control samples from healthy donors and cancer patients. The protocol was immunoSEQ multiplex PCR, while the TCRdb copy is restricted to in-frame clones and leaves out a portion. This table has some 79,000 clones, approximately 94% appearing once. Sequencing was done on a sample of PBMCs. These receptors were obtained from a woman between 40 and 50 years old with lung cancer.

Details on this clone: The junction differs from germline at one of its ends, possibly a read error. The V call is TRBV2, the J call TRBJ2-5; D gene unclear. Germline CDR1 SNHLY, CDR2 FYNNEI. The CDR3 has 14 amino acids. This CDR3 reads CASTELGLQETQYF. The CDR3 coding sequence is TGTGCCAGCACCGAGTTAGGGTTGCAAGAAACCCAGTACTTC.

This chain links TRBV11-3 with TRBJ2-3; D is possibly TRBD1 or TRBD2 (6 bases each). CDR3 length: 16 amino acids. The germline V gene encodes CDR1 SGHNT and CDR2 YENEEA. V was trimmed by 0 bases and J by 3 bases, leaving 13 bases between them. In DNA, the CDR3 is TGTGCCAGCAGCTTAGATCCCGGGGGCTCGACAGATACGCAGTATTTT. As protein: CASSLDPGGSTDTQYF.

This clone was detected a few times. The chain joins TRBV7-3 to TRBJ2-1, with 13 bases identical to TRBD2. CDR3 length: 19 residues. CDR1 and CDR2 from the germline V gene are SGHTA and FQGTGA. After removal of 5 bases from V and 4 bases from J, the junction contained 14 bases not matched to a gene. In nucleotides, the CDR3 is TGTGCCAGCAGCCCAGGGAAGACTAGCGGGGGGCTTGTATACAATGAGCAGTTCTTC. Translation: CASSPGKTSGGLVYNEQFF.

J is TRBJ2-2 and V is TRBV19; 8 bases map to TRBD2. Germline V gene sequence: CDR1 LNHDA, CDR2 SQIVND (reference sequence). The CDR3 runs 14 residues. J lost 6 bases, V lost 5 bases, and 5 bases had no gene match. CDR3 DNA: TGTGCCAGTAGTCCGACTAGCGTCGCCGGGGAGCTGTTTTTT. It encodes CASSPTSVAGELFF.

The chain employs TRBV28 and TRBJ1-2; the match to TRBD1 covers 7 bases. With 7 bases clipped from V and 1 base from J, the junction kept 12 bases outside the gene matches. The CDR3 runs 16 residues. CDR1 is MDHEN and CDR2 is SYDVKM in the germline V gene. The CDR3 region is CASTLLGQAYNYGYTF. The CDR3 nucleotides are TGTGCCAGCACCTTACTCGGACAGGCCTATAACTATGGCTACACCTTC.

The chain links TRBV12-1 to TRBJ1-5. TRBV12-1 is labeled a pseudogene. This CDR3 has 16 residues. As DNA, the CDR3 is TGTGCCAGCAGCTTAGGGCCTCTGGACCGCAATCAGCCCCAGCATTTT. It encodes CASSLGPLDRNQPQHF.

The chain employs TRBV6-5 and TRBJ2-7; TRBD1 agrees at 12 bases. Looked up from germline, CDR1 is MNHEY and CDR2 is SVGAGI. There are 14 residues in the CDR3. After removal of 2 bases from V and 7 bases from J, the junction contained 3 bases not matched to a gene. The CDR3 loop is CASSYGTGGREQYF. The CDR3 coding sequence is TGTGCCAGCAGTTACGGGACAGGGGGCCGGGAGCAGTACTTC.

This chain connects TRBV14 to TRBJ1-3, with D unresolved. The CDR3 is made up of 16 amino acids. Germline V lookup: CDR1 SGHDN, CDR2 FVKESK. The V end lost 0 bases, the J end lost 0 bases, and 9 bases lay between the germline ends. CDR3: CASSQDGEYSGNTIYF. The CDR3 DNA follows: TGTGCCAGCAGCCAAGATGGGGAATACTCTGGAAACACCATATATTTT.